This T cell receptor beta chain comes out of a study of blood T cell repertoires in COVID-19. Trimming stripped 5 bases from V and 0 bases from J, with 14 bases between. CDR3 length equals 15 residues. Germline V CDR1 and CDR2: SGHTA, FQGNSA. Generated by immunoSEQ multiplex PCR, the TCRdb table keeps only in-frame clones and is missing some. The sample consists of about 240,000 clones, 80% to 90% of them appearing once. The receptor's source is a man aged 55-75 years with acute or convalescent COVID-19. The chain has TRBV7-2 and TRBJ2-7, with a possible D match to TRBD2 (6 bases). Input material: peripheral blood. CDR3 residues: CASSPLAESSYEQYF. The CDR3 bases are TGTGCCAGCAGCCCGTTAGCGGAGAGCTCCTACGAGCAGTACTTC. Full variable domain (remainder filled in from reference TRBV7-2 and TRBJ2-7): GAGVSQSPSNKVTEKGKDVELRCDPISGHTALYWYRQSLGQGLEFLIYFQGNSAPDKSGLPSDRFSAERTGGSVSTLTIQRTQQEDSAVYLCASSPLAESSYEQYFGPGTRLTVT.